This entry lists 9 T cell receptor beta chains sequenced from one sample in a study of T-cell reconstitution after alpha-beta-depleted transplantation in children. Unique molecular identifiers were incorporated into the prepared TCRbeta library. TCRdb analysed the PCR reads with MiXCR anew, one entry per CDR3 protein. The sample records 55,000 to 85,000 distinct CDR3 sequences, approximately 10% being singletons. Sequenced here: PBMCs, sampled before TCRalphabeta/CD19-depleted stem cell transplant. These receptors were obtained from a boy between 5 and 17 years old with acute myeloid leukemia, due to receive a stem cell transplant.

This clonotype was seen repeatedly, ten times or more. V gene TRBV27 combines with J gene TRBJ1-5; tentative D call: TRBD1 (6 bases). This CDR3 contains 18 residues. Trimming cost V 3 bases and J 4 bases, with 22 bases left between them. Germline V gene data show CDR1 as MNHEY and CDR2 as SMNVEV (reference sequence). Written as DNA, the CDR3 is TGTGCCAGCAGTTTTATAGGGGGGGCGCTGGGGGTGAATCAGCCCCAGCATTTT. Protein sequence: CASSFIGGALGVNQPQHF.

CDR3 sequence (DNA): TGTGCCAGCTCCCCCGGCGCATCGAACCTCGGCTACACCTTC. Its protein product is CASSPGASNLGYTF. The chain employs TRBV7-2 and TRBJ1-2; D not resolved. The CDR3 sequence is 14 residues long. The ends were cut back, 8 bases at V and 8 bases at J, with 21 bases in the middle. Germline V gene sequence: CDR1 SGHTA, CDR2 FQGNSA.

This clonotype was recorded at least ten times. The rearrangement uses TRBV11-2 and TRBJ2-6; D is ambiguous. Germline assignment: CDR1 SGHAT and CDR2 FQNNGV. The length of the CDR3 is 12 residues. V was shortened by 5 bases and J by 12 bases, with 11 bases between the two germline ends. The CDR3 region is CASSKYDRVLTF. The DNA of the CDR3 is TGTGCCAGCAGCAAATACGATCGCGTCCTGACTTTC.

The chain uses TRBV7-2 and TRBJ2-3, with D perhaps TRBD2 (6 bases). The CDR3 is made up of 15 amino acids. The V end was cut by 1 base, the J end by 2 bases, with 10 bases between. Germline CDR1 and CDR2: SGHTA and FQGNSA. CDR3: CASSLGGVDTDTQYF. In DNA form, the CDR3 reads TGTGCCAGCAGCTTAGGCGGGGTAGACACAGATACGCAGTATTTT.

This clonotype was counted at least ten times. The CDR3 loop is CASSMGPNTNQETQYF. The CDR3 nucleotides read TGTGCCAGCAGCATGGGACCTAATACAAACCAAGAGACCCAGTACTTC. V and J are TRBV7-8 and TRBJ2-5; either TRBD1 or TRBD2 may supply D (5 bases each). The CDR3 has 16 amino acids. Germline values: CDR1 SGHVS, CDR2 FQNEAQ. The ends were cut back, 5 bases at V and 0 bases at J, with 16 bases in the middle.

In its sample, this clonotype was seen many times. The chain carries TRBV6-2 or TRBV6-3 and TRBJ2-5; maybe TRBD1 (5 bases). V was pared by 6 bases and J by 5 bases, with 16 bases between. The CDR3 is 14 residues long. Germline values: CDR1 MNHEY, CDR2 SVGEGT. The DNA for the CDR3 is TGTGCCAGCAGACGTGACAGCTTACTGGAGACCCAGTACTTC. It encodes CASRRDSLLETQYF.

This clonotype was recorded many times. The chain has TRBV5-1 and TRBJ2-3; 9 positions agree with TRBD2. The length of the CDR3 is 17 residues. With V trimmed by 0 bases and J by 2 bases, 7 bases remained unmatched. Germline CDR1 reads SGHRS; CDR2 reads YFSETQ. The CDR3: CASSLVGSGRITDTQYF. The DNA for the CDR3 is TGCGCCAGCAGCTTGGTTGGTAGCGGGAGAATCACAGATACGCAGTATTTT.

The V and J genes are TRBV7-2 and TRBJ2-7, with 9 nucleotides matching TRBD1. V shed 1 base and J 6 bases; nucleotides not matched to a gene: 7. The germline V gene has CDR1 SGHTA and CDR2 FQGNSA. The CDR3 spans 15 residues. The CDR3 DNA sequence: TGTGCCAGCAGCTTAGTTGTAGGGACAGGGACCGAGCAGTACTTC. It translates to CASSLVVGTGTEQYF.

Comments on this clonotype: Being one base from a much bigger clone, this may be a read error. V is TRBV27 and J is TRBJ1-5; TRBD1 matches at 9 bases. This CDR3 comprises 16 residues. CDR1 and CDR2 from the germline V gene are MNHEY and SMNVEV (reference sequence). V trimming: 2 bases; J trimming: 7 bases; junction bases outside the gene matches: 9. The CDR3 nucleotides read TGTGCCAGCAGTTTAGGTACAGGGGGCGCGGAACAGCCCCAGCATTTT. Translation gives CASSLGTGGAEQPQHF.